This T cell receptor (beta chain) was identified during a study of shared clonotypes between healthy human individuals (TCRdb year 2020). Regarding the study in general: A few men and a couple of women, aged 18 to 49 years, made up the cohort. The study deeply sequenced blood TCR repertoires of about 5 healthy adults to estimate repertoire size and the extent of clonotype sharing between individuals. To increase sequencing depth and limit assay-specific biases, different laboratories used diverse techniques to prepare libraries and sequence TCR repertoires. Leukapheresis yielded between about 0.85 and 10 billion PBMCs per donor. Results the study describes overall, beyond this receptor: The genetic and exposure-history diversity represented was limited by the small number of donors. Sampling was restricted to blood, and TCR repertoires in tissue are likely to differ from TCR repertoires in blood. Pairwise subsampling indicated that sequencing depth was expected to affect the degree of clonotype sharing among donors.

The donors were healthy, HIV-negative adults with no recently reported acute infections or vaccinations. Every donor was a Caucasian adult living in Nashville, Tennessee, USA. For unsorted samples, 96 million or so PBMCs were counted, and genomic DNA was extracted using the QIAamp DNA Blood Mini kit. Blood was obtained by leukapheresis, after which PBMCs were separated by Ficoll-Histopaque density gradient centrifugation and cryopreserved in liquid nitrogen vapor phase. Using the deep immunoSEQ assay, TCR CDR3 regions were amplified from genomic DNA by multiplex PCR. Genomic DNA extracted from each cell subset was distributed evenly over all wells of several immunoSEQ 96-well plates, and each plate served as one replicate. For unsorted PBMC, each replicate PCR was loaded with roughly 330 ng genomic DNA, equivalent to about 33,000 T cell genomes. Genomic DNA from unsorted PBMC was sequenced over ten immunoSEQ deep assay plates. Purified libraries were quantified with a Qubit 3.0 fluorometer, sized on a Bioanalyzer 2100, and re-quantified with the KAPA Library Quantification kit. Every immunoSEQ 96-well plate was sequenced on a dedicated single-read 150-cycle Illumina NextSeq 550 flow cell. The authors' analysis ran thus. Because the immunoSEQ output included only junctional sequences and no quality scores, the filtering could not be the same as the filtering used for full-length reads. To assign V/J genes and CDR3, sequences were annotated against IMGT germline references using PyIR, a Python wrapper for IgBLAST v1.9. Reads with weak V/J assignments (E-value above 1e-6), missing CDR3, stop codons, out-of-frame junctions, or ambiguous translated residues were removed. V3J clonotypes were defined as sequences sharing the same inferred V gene, J gene, and CDR3 amino acid sequence. To compute the percentage overlap between repertoires, the number of shared unique clonotypes was divided by the size of the smaller repertoire. Repertoire richness was assessed with RTK rarefaction, the Chao1 estimator, and Recon v2.1 estimates of unobserved clonotypes. TCRdb provides this immuneACCESS table in a form limited to in-frame rearrangements. Some clones are lacking; in checked studies, under half of them reflect an unresolved V gene, and why the rest are absent is not known. The D gene and trimming were derived from the DNA, and the V and J assignments and clone size from that table. The table for this sample lists about 460,000 clones; roughly four fifths of them were counted only once. Of the sample, about 12% falls within the top ten clones.

Concerning this clone itself: Its antigen is currently not known. No much larger clone is present one base from it, and per-base qualities are unavailable. Other nucleotide sequences from this sample produce the same CDR3.

Based on the germline V gene, the CDR1 and CDR2 sequences are SGHTA and FQGTGA. The CDR3 starts with the cysteine, ends with the phenylalanine, and has 15 residues. Only CDR3 DNA remains: 45 bases, in frame from the first base. V is clipped by 5 bases and J by 2 bases, and the sequence between their germline boundaries is 14 bases long. The sequence links TRBV7-3 to TRBJ2-3; the D segment could be TRBD1, given 5 matching bases. Sequenced material: PBMCs. The receptor was derived from a woman aged 40 to 50 in good health. Some clones in this sample may be carry-over from other donors' samples. The DNA is as follows: TGTGCCAGCAGCCCCACGACAGCTTCCACAGATACGCAGTATTTT. Its product reads: CASSPTTASTDTQYF.